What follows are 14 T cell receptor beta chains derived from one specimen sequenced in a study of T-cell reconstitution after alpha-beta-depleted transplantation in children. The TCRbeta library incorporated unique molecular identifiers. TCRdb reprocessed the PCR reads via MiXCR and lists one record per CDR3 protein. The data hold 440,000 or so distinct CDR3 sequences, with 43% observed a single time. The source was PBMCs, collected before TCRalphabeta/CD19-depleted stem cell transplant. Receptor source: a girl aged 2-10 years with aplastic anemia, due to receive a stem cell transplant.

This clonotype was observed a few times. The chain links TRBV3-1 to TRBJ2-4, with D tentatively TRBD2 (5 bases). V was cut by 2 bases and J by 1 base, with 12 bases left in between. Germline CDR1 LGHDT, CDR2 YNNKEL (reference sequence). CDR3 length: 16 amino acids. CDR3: CASSQMGSLAKNIQYF. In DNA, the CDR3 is TGTGCCAGCAGCCAAATGGGGAGTCTGGCCAAAAACATTCAGTACTTC.

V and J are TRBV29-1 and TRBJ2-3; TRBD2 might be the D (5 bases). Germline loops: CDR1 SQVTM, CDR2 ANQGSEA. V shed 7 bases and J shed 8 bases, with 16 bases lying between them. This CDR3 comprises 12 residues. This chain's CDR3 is CSASRDPSTQYF. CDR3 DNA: TGCAGCGCTTCCCGGGATCCCTCTACGCAGTATTTT.

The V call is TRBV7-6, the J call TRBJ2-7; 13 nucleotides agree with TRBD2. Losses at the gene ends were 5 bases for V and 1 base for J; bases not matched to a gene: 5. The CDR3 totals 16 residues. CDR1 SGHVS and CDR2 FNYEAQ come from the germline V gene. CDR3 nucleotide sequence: TGTGCCAGCAGCCCGGGACTAGCGGGGACTTCCTACGAGCAGTACTTC. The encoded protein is CASSPGLAGTSYEQYF.

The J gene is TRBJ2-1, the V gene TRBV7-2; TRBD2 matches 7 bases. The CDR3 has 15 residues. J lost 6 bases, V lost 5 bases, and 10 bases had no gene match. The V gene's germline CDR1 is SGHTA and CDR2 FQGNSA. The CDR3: CASSPWGGSINEQFF. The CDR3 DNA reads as TGTGCCAGCAGCCCATGGGGCGGGAGTATCAATGAGCAGTTCTTC.

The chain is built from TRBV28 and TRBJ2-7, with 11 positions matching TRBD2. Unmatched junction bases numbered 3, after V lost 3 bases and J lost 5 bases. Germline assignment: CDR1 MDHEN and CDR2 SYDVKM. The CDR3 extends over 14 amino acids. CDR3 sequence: CASSFSGRVHEQYF. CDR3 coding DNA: TGTGCCAGCAGTTTTAGCGGGAGGGTCCACGAGCAGTACTTC.

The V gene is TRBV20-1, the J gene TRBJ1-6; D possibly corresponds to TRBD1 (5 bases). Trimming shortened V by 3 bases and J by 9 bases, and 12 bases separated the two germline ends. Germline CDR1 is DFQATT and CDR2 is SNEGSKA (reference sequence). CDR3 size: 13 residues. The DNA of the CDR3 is TGCAGTGCTAGGGGGCCGGGCTTTTCACCCCTCCACTTT. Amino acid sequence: CSARGPGFSPLHF.

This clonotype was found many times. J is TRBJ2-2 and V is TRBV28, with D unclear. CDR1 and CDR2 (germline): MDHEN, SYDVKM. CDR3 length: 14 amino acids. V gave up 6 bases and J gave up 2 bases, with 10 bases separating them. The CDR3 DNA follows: TGTGCCAGCAGGGTATTCTACAACACCGGGGAGCTGTTTTTT. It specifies CASRVFYNTGELFF.

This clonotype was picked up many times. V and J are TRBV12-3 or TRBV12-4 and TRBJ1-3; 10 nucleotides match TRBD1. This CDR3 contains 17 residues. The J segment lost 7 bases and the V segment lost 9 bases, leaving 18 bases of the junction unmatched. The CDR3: CASNMGGTGELKNTIYF. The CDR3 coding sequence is TGTGCCAGTAACATGGGCGGGACAGGGGAATTGAAGAACACCATATATTTT.

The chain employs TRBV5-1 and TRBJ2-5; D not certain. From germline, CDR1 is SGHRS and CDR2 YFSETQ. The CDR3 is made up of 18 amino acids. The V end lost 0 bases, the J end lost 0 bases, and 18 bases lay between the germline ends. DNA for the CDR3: TGCGCCAGCAGCTTGGGGGATTGGCAGTCATTATACCAAGAGACCCAGTACTTC. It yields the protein CASSLGDWQSLYQETQYF.

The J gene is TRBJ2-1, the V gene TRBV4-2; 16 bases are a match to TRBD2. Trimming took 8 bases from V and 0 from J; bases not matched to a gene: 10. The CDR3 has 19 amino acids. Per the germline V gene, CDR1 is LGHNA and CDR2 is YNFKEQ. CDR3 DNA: TGTGCCAGCTCCCCCCGTGGGACTAGCGGGAGGGCCTCCTACAATGAGCAGTTCTTC. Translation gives CASSPRGTSGRASYNEQFF.

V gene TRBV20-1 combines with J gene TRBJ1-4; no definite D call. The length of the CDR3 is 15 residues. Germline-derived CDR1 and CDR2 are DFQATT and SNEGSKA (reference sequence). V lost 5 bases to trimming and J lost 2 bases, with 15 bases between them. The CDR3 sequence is CSASGRLGTNEKLFF. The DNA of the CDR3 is TGCAGTGCTTCTGGACGCCTCGGCACTAATGAAAAACTGTTTTTT.

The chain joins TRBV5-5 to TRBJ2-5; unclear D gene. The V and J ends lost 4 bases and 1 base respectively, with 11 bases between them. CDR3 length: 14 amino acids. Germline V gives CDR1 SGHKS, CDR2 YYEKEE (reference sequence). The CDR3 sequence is CASSHLDGQETQYF. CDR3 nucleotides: TGTGCCAGCAGCCATCTCGACGGCCAAGAGACCCAGTACTTC. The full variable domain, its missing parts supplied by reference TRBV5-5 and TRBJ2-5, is DAGVTQSPTHLIKTRGQQVTLRCSPISGHKSVSWYQQVLGQGPQFIFQYYEKEERGRGNFPDRFSARQFPNYSSELNVNALLLGDSALYLCASSHLDGQETQYFGPGTRLLVL.

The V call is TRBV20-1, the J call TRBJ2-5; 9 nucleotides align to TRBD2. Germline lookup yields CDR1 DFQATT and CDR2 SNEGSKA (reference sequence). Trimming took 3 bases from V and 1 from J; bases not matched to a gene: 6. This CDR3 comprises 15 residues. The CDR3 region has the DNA TGCAGTGCTAGCCCAGCGGGGGGCCCCCAAGAGACCCAGTACTTC. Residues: CSASPAGGPQETQYF.

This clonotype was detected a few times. CDR3 protein: CASSAREGTPTYNEQFF. In nucleotides, the CDR3 is TGTGCCAGCAGCGCCCGCGAGGGGACACCGACCTACAATGAGCAGTTCTTC. The V call is TRBV7-6, the J call TRBJ2-1; D perhaps matches TRBD1 (6 bases). Germline values: CDR1 SGHVS, CDR2 FNYEAQ. This CDR3 has 17 amino acids. V lost 5 bases to trimming and J lost 2 bases, with 19 bases between them.